The 30 T cell receptor beta chains given below trace back to one sample, sequenced in a study of T cell changes during pregnancy in multiple sclerosis. Only in-frame clones appear in the TCRdb table, and some are missing; sequencing was by immunoSEQ multiplex PCR. This sample yields roughly 42,000 clones, of which roughly nine tenths are seen a single time; 5.5% to 8% belongs to the top ten. The source material was CD8+ T cells from peripheral blood mononuclear cells, sampled in the third trimester of pregnancy. These receptors all come from a female donor with multiple sclerosis, enrolled in a pregnancy study.

J is TRBJ1-5 and V is TRBV10-3; D is undetermined. The germline V gene encodes CDR1 ENHRY and CDR2 SYGVKD. V lost 2 bases and J lost 4, with 9 bases in between. The CDR3 sequence is 14 residues long. The CDR3 DNA reads as TGTGCCATCAGTGAGACCCGGGAAAATCAGCCCCAGCATTTT. Translated, it gives CAISETRENQPQHF.

This chain joins TRBV9 and TRBJ2-7; D might be TRBD2 (6 bases). CDR1 and CDR2 (germline): SGDLS, YYNGEE. Trimming shortened V by 0 bases and J by 2 bases, and 15 bases separated the two germline ends. This CDR3 has 16 amino acids. CDR3 sequence (DNA): TGTGCCAGCAGCGTAGAATGGAGGGTTTTCCCCTACGAGCAGTACTTC. This translates into CASSVEWRVFPYEQYF.

V and J are TRBV27 and TRBJ2-5, with 7 bases that match TRBD1. Germline V gene data show CDR1 as MNHEY and CDR2 as SMNVEV (reference sequence). The CDR3 spans 14 residues. V lost 7 bases to trimming and J lost 4 bases; unmatched junction nucleotides: 9. The CDR3 loop reads CASTTRGHLETQYF. CDR3 DNA: TGTGCCAGCACCACTAGGGGGCACCTAGAGACCCAGTACTTC.

This chain connects TRBV19 to TRBJ1-1; no reliable D call. The CDR3 has 13 residues. The V end was cut by 7 bases, the J end by 0 bases, with 9 bases between. Germline CDR1 LNHDA, CDR2 SQIVND (reference sequence). CDR3 amino acids: CASTSDMNTEAFF. The CDR3 DNA reads as TGTGCCAGTACCTCCGACATGAACACTGAAGCTTTCTTT.

This clone came up once. The chain has TRBV30 and TRBJ1-1; D is ambiguous. Germline V gene lookup returns CDR1 GTSNPN and CDR2 SVGIG (reference sequence). The length of the CDR3 is 14 residues. V lost 1 base and J lost 1, with 10 bases in between. The CDR3 is CAWSDMTGNTEAFF. In DNA, the CDR3 is TGTGCCTGGAGTGACATGACTGGGAACACTGAAGCTTTCTTT.

CDR3 nucleotide sequence: TGTGCCACCAGCTGGGCGGGGGGCCGGAATTCACCCCTCCACTTT. This codes for CATSWAGGRNSPLHF. The rearrangement uses TRBV15 and TRBJ1-6; possibly TRBD1 for D (6 bases). With 5 bases removed from V and 7 bases from J, the gap between germline ends came to 15 bases. The CDR3 has 15 amino acids. Germline loops: CDR1 LNHNV, CDR2 YYDKDF (reference sequence).

The chain recombines TRBV14 with TRBJ1-2, with D perhaps matching TRBD1 (5 bases). The CDR3 runs 17 residues. Germline V gene sequence: CDR1 SGHDN, CDR2 FVKESK. V shed 4 bases and J shed 5 bases, with 23 bases lying between them. CDR3 in DNA: TGTGCCAGCAGCCCTCAGGGATTAGCCAGGCCTTTATATGGCTACACCTTC. Its translation is CASSPQGLARPLYGYTF.

The CDR3 region has the DNA TGTGCCAGCAGTTTAACGGCGGGAGTCGGCACCGGGGAGCTGTTTTTT. It is translated as CASSLTAGVGTGELFF. The V and J genes are TRBV27 and TRBJ2-2, with 7 bases matching TRBD2. The germline CDR1 and CDR2 sequences are MNHEY and SMNVEV (reference sequence). The V gene end was trimmed by 2 bases and the J gene end by 4 bases; junction bases not matched to a gene: 7. CDR3 length equals 16 residues.

The chain combines TRBV28 with TRBJ2-7; D call uncertain. Germline CDR1 is MDHEN and CDR2 is SYDVKM. V was trimmed by 3 bases and J by 4 bases, leaving 7 bases between them. The CDR3 is 12 residues long. CDR3 loop: CASSFTVYEQYF. The CDR3 DNA follows: TGTGCCAGCAGTTTTACAGTGTACGAGCAGTACTTC.

This chain links TRBV25-1 with TRBJ1-1; D gene uncertain. Germline V gives CDR1 MGHDK, CDR2 SYGVNS. Trimming removed 1 base from V and 1 base from J, with 7 bases in between. The CDR3 length is 14 residues. This CDR3 is CASSEWATNTEAFF. In DNA, the CDR3 is TGTGCCAGCAGTGAATGGGCAACGAACACTGAAGCTTTCTTT. Full variable domain (rest looked up from reference TRBV25-1 and TRBJ1-1): EADIYQTPRYLVIGTGKKITLECSQTMGHDKMYWYQQDPGMELHLIHYSYGVNSTEKGDLSSESTVSRIRTEHFPLTLESARPSHTSQYLCASSEWATNTEAFFGQGTRLTVV.

The chain uses TRBV7-6 and TRBJ1-1, with D maybe TRBD1 (5 bases). Germline CDR1 SGHVS, CDR2 FNYEAQ. This CDR3 comprises 13 residues. Deletions cut 5 bases from V and 7 bases from J, with 14 bases between. Here the CDR3 DNA reads TGTGCCAGCAGCGGAGGGACGAGGGATGAAGCTTTCTTT. Residues: CASSGGTRDEAFF.

The chain has TRBV10-3 and TRBJ1-1; D remains unclear. The CDR3 contains 12 residues. Germline CDR1 and CDR2: ENHRY and SYGVKD. The V end lost 1 base, the J end lost 8 bases, and 8 bases lay between the germline ends. CDR3 DNA sequence: TGTGCCATCAGTGAGTTGGACTCGGAAGCTTTCTTT. This encodes CAISELDSEAFF.

The genes are TRBV5-1 and TRBJ1-6; TRBD1 might be the D (6 bases). The V gene's germline CDR1 is SGHRS and CDR2 YFSETQ. V lost 0 bases to trimming and J lost 5 bases, with 21 bases between them. This CDR3 has 19 residues. CDR3: CASSLDRYYRVGNNSPLHF. The CDR3 bases are TGCGCCAGCAGCTTGGATAGGTACTACAGGGTTGGGAATAATTCACCCCTCCACTTT.

The CDR3: CASSFAGRDRIYNSPLHF. The CDR3 region has the DNA TGTGCCAGCAGCTTCGCCGGTAGGGACAGAATTTATAATTCACCCCTCCACTTT. The gene calls are TRBV7-8 and TRBJ1-6; 7 bases agree with TRBD1. CDR1 SGHVS and CDR2 FQNEAQ come from the germline V gene. This CDR3 is 18 amino acids long. The J segment lost 4 bases and the V segment lost 3 bases, leaving 12 bases of the junction unmatched.

This clone rates as medium-sized. Other DNA variants within this sample encode the same CDR3. This chain connects TRBV27 to TRBJ2-7; maybe TRBD1 (5 bases). Per the germline V gene, CDR1 is MNHEY and CDR2 is SMNVEV (reference sequence). V was shortened by 3 bases and J by 1 base, with 10 bases between the two germline ends. CDR3 length equals 14 residues. DNA of the CDR3: TGTGCCAGCAGTTTCGGGCAGGGTTCCTACGAGCAGTACTTC. Translating gives CASSFGQGSYEQYF.

The genes are TRBV7-8 and TRBJ1-1; D might be TRBD1 (5 bases). Germline V gene lookup returns CDR1 SGHVS and CDR2 FQNEAQ. The CDR3 length is 13 residues. Trimming removed 6 bases at V and 6 bases at J, with 14 bases between. CDR3 sequence (DNA): TGTGCCAGCAGGATCCAGGGAAACCCTGAAGCTTTCTTT. Protein product: CASRIQGNPEAFF.

V usage is TRBV4-1 and J usage is TRBJ2-7; maybe TRBD2 (5 bases). Germline lookup yields CDR1 MGHRA and CDR2 YSYEKL. V lost 1 base to trimming and J lost 4 bases, with 14 bases between them. The CDR3 is made up of 15 amino acids. This CDR3 reads CASSQGASGRYEQYF. The CDR3 DNA sequence: TGCGCCAGCAGCCAAGGTGCCAGCGGACGTTACGAGCAGTACTTC.

The rearrangement uses TRBV2 and TRBJ2-5; a weak D match, TRBD2 (5 bases). Germline assignment: CDR1 SNHLY and CDR2 FYNNEI. V lost 3 bases, J lost 2 bases, and 13 bases lay in between. The CDR3 extends over 15 amino acids. The CDR3 sequence: CASSDGLLAQETQYF. The CDR3 DNA follows: TGTGCCAGCAGTGATGGGCTTTTAGCGCAAGAGACCCAGTACTTC.

CDR3 sequence (DNA): TGTGCCAGTAGACTGGGGACAGGGGGGAAAGCTTTCTTT. This codes for CASRLGTGGKAFF. The V gene is TRBV19, the J gene TRBJ1-1; the match to TRBD1 covers 11 bases. This CDR3 comprises 13 residues. Germline V gene lookup returns CDR1 LNHDA and CDR2 SQIVND (reference sequence). Losses at the gene ends were 6 bases for V and 9 bases for J; bases not matched to a gene: 6. The whole variable domain, remainder taken from reference TRBV19 and TRBJ1-1, is DGGITQSPKYLFRKEGQNVTLSCEQNLNHDAMYWYRQDPGQGLRLIYYSQIVNDFQKGDIAEGYSVSREKKESFPLTVTSAQKNPTAFYLCASRLGTGGKAFFGQGTRLTVV.

The chain uses TRBV2 and TRBJ2-2; TRBD2 matches at 7 bases. The CDR3 is 14 amino acids. Germline CDR1 is SNHLY and CDR2 is FYNNEI. V lost 10 bases and J lost 4; bases outside the gene matches: 9. The CDR3 reads CAIQSGTATGELFF. As DNA, the CDR3 is TGTGCCATCCAAAGCGGGACGGCCACCGGGGAGCTGTTTTTT.

This sequence joins TRBV7-2 and TRBJ2-5; 9 bases line up with TRBD2. The CDR3 loop spans 16 amino acids. CDR1 and CDR2 from the germline V gene are SGHTA and FQGNSA. V shed 2 bases, J shed 2 bases, and the junction held 6 bases outside the gene matches. The CDR3 is CASSLRLAGPQETQYF. The CDR3 DNA reads TGTGCCAGCAGCTTACGGCTAGCGGGACCTCAAGAGACCCAGTACTTC.

This clone was observed once. The chain links TRBV30 to TRBJ1-1; 7 bases fit TRBD1. Germline lookup yields CDR1 GTSNPN and CDR2 SVGIG (reference sequence). V lost 4 bases to trimming and J lost 4 bases; unmatched junction nucleotides: 12. The CDR3 totals 15 residues. In nucleotides, the CDR3 is TGTGCCTGGATGACAGGGTCCGCGCGAGGCACTGAAGCTTTCTTT. This encodes CAWMTGSARGTEAFF.

This clone was observed many times. CDR3 nucleotide sequence: TGTGCCAGCAGGGACAGGGAAGAGACCCAGTACTTC. Its protein product is CASRDREETQYF. This chain links TRBV2 with TRBJ2-5, with TRBD1 identical over 8 bases. V lost 6 bases and J lost 3; bases outside the gene matches: 0. The germline CDR1 and CDR2 sequences are SNHLY and FYNNEI. This CDR3 has 12 residues. Full variable domain (remainder filled in from reference TRBV2 and TRBJ2-5): EPEVTQTPSHQVTQMGQEVILRCVPISNHLYFYWYRQILGQKVEFLVSFYNNEISEKSEIFDDQFSVERPDGSNFTLKIRSTKLEDSAMYFCASRDREETQYFGPGTRLLVL.

V usage is TRBV28 and J usage is TRBJ2-1, with TRBD2 matching 13 bases. The CDR3 loop spans 15 amino acids. Germline V lookup: CDR1 MDHEN, CDR2 SYDVKM. J lost 5 bases, V lost 3 bases, and 1 base had no gene match. The CDR3 region has the DNA TGTGCCAGCAGTTTTGGGACTAGCGGGGACAATGAGCAGTTCTTC. It specifies CASSFGTSGDNEQFF.

The gene calls are TRBV7-6 and TRBJ2-5; 8 nucleotides align to TRBD2. CDR1 is SGHVS and CDR2 is FNYEAQ in the germline V gene. After removal of 5 bases from V and 2 bases from J, the junction contained 10 bases not matched to a gene. The CDR3 is 16 amino acids. CDR3 region: CASSRGGSRLQETQYF. CDR3 sequence (DNA): TGTGCCAGCAGCCGGGGGGGTAGCAGGTTACAAGAGACCCAGTACTTC. The full variable domain, completed using reference TRBV7-6 and TRBJ2-5, is GAGVSQSPRYKVTKRGQDVALRCDPISGHVSLYWYRQALGQGPEFLTYFNYEAQQDKSGLPNDRFSAERPEGSISTLTIQRTEQRDSAMYRCASSRGGSRLQETQYFGPGTRLLVL.

This clone has just one count. The chain employs TRBV13 and TRBJ2-5, with TRBD2 matching over 11 bases. The CDR3 is 15 residues long. The junction had 2 bases not matched to a gene; V was cut back by 0 bases and J by 5 bases. The germline V gene encodes CDR1 PRHDT and CDR2 FYEKMQ (reference sequence). DNA of the CDR3: TGTGCCAGCAGCTTAGGACTAGCGGGAGTTGAGACCCAGTACTTC. Its protein is CASSLGLAGVETQYF.

The chain carries TRBV19 and TRBJ2-5; D not certain. The V gene lost 5 bases and the J gene lost 7 bases, with 20 bases spanning the gap. The CDR3 loop spans 15 amino acids. CDR1 is LNHDA and CDR2 is SQIVND in the germline V gene (reference sequence). In nucleotides, the CDR3 is TGTGCCAGTAGTCTCGACGACTGGGTCCTGGGGACCCAGTACTTC. The encoded protein is CASSLDDWVLGTQYF.

CDR3 residues: CAISESGLAGEQYF. CDR3 DNA sequence: TGTGCCATCAGTGAGTCGGGACTAGCGGGAGAGCAGTACTTC. V usage is TRBV10-3 and J usage is TRBJ2-7; 13 nucleotides agree with TRBD2. Germline V CDR1 and CDR2: ENHRY, SYGVKD. V lost 0 bases, J lost 7 bases, and 0 bases stayed unmatched. The CDR3 totals 14 residues.

This chain connects TRBV7-2 to TRBJ2-5, with 12 bases that match TRBD2. The length of the CDR3 is 18 residues. The germline V gene has CDR1 SGHTA and CDR2 FQGNSA. The junction had 6 bases not matched to a gene; V was cut back by 0 bases and J by 1 base. CDR3 sequence (DNA): TGTGCCAGCAGCTTAGCACTAGCGGGGGGCTCACTCCAAGAGACCCAGTACTTC. Protein: CASSLALAGGSLQETQYF.

The chain couples TRBV5-6 to TRBJ2-7; 8 nucleotides match TRBD2. There are 13 residues in the CDR3. The J segment lost 3 bases and the V segment lost 7 bases, leaving 6 bases of the junction unmatched. Per germline, CDR1 SGHDT and CDR2 YYEEEE. CDR3 nucleotides: TGTGCCAGCGGAGCGGGAGCTCGCTACGAGCAGTACTTC. This encodes CASGAGARYEQYF.